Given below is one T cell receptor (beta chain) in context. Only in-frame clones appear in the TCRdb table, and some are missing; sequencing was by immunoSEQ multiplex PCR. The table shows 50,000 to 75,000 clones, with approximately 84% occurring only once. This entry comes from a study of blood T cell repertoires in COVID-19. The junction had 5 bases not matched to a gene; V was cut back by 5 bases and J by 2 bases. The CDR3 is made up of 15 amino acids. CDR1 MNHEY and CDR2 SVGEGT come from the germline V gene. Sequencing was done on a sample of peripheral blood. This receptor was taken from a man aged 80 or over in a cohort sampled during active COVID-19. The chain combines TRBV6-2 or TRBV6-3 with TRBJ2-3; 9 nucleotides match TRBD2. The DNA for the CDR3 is TGTGCCAGCAGTCCCTGGACTAGCGACACAGATACGCAGTATTTT. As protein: CASSPWTSDTDTQYF.